The clone carrying this TCR beta chain was detected only a few times. Its specificity is unknown. Expressed TCRB transcripts were sequenced, since all the RNA that had been isolated was reverse transcribed. Method: immunoSEQ multiplex PCR; TCRdb's copy keeps in-frame clones and lacks some. The sample records about 230,000 clones, about 10% being singletons. Germline CDR1 and CDR2: SNHLY and FYNNEI. V was pared by 5 bases and J by 2 bases, with 4 bases of the junction left unmatched. The CDR3 extends over 14 amino acids. The source of the sample is a study of beta chain features in type 1 diabetes. General study findings and limits: Using cDNA template may skew counts toward highly expressing activated cells.

The sample consisted of naive CD4+ T cells from blood. This chain links TRBV2 with TRBJ2-5; 8 nucleotides agree with TRBD1. The sequence came from a woman between 18 and 29 years old in good health. DNA for the CDR3: TGTGCCAGCAGTAGGGACAGGTCACAAGAGACCCAGTACTTC. This codes for CASSRDRSQETQYF.